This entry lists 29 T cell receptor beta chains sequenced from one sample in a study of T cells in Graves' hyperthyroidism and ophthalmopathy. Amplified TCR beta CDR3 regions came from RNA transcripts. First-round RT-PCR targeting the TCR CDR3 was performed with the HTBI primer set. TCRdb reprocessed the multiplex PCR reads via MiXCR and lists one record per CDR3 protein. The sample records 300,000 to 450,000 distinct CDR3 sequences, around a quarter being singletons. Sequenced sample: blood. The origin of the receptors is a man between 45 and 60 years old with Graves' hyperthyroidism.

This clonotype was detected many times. CDR3: CASSLTTSGGETQYF. The DNA of the CDR3 is TGTGCCAGCAGTTTAACCACCTCGGGGGGGGAGACCCAGTACTTC. J is TRBJ2-5 and V is TRBV27, with 8 bases matching TRBD2. Trimming cost V 2 bases and J 5 bases; bases outside gene matches: 7. The CDR3 contains 15 residues. Germline-derived CDR1 and CDR2 are MNHEY and SMNVEV (reference sequence).

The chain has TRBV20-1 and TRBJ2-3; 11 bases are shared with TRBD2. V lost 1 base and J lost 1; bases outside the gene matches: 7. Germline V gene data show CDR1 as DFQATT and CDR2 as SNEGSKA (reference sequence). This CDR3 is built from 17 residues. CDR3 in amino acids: CSARVIAGGPRTDTQYF. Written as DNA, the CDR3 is TGCAGTGCTAGAGTTATAGCGGGAGGGCCCCGCACAGATACGCAGTATTTT.

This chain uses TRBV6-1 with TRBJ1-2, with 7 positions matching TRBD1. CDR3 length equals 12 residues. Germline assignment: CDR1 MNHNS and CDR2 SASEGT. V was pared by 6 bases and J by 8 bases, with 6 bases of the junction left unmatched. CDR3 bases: TGTGCCAGCAGAAACAGGGGTAGAGGCTACACCTTC. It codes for CASRNRGRGYTF.

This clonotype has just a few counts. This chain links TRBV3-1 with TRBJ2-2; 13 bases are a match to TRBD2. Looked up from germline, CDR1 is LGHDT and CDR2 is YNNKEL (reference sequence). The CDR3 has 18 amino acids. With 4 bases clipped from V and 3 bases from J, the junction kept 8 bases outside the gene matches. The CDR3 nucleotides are TGTGCCAGCAGCCCGAAAACTAGCGGGAGGGCCGACACCGGGGAGCTGTTTTTT. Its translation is CASSPKTSGRADTGELFF. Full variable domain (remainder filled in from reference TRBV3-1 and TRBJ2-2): DTAVSQTPKYLVTQMGNDKSIKCEQNLGHDTMYWYKQDSKKFLKIMFSYNNKELIINETVPNRFSPKSPDKAHLNLHINSLELGDSAVYFCASSPKTSGRADTGELFFGEGSRLTVL.

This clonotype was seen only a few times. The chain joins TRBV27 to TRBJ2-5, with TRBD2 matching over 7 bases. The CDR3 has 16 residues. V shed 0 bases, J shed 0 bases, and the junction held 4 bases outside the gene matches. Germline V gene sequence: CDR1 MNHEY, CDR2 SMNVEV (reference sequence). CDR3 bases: TGTGCCAGCAGTTTATCCCCTAGCGGAGACCAAGAGACCCAGTACTTC. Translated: CASSLSPSGDQETQYF.

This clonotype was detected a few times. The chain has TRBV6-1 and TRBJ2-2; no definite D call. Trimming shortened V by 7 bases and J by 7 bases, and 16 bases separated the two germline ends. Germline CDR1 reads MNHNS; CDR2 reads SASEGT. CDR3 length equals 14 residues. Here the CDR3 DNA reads TGTGCCAGCACCGACGGTGGACCATACGGGGAGCTGTTTTTT. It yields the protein CASTDGGPYGELFF.

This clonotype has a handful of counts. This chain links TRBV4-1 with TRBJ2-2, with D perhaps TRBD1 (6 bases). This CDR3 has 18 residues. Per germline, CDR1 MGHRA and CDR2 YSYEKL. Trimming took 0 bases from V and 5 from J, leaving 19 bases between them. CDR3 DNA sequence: TGCGCCAGCAGCCAAGATTTTGCTATTCGGCAGGGGACCGGGGAGCTGTTTTTT. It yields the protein CASSQDFAIRQGTGELFF.

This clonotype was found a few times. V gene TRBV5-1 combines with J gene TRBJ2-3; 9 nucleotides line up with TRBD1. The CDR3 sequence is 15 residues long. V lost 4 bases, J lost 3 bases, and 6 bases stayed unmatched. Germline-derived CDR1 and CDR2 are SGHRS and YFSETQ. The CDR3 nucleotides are TGCGCCAGCAGCCTACCGGGACAGGGTACAGATACGCAGTATTTT. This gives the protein CASSLPGQGTDTQYF.

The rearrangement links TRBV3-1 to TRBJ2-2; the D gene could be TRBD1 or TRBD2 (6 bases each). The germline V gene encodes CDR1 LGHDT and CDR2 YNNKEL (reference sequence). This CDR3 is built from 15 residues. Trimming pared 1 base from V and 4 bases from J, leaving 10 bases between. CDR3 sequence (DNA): TGTGCCAGCAGCCAAGGTTCGGGGGCCACCGGGGAGCTGTTTTTT. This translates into CASSQGSGATGELFF.

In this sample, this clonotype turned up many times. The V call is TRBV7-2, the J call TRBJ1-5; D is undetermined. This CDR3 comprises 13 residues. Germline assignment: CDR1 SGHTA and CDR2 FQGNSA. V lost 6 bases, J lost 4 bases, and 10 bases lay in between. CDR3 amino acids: CASSFGGNQPQHF. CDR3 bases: TGTGCCAGCAGTTTCGGTGGGAATCAGCCCCAGCATTTT. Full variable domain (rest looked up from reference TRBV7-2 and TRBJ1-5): GAGVSQSPSNKVTEKGKDVELRCDPISGHTALYWYRQSLGQGLEFLIYFQGNSAPDKSGLPSDRFSAERTGGSVSTLTIQRTQQEDSAVYLCASSFGGNQPQHFGDGTRLSIL.

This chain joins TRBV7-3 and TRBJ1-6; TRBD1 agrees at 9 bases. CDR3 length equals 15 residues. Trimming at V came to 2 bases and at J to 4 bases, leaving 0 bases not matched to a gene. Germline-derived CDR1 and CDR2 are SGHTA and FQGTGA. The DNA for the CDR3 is TGTGCCAGCAGCTTAGGGACAGGGTATAATTCACCCCTCCACTTT. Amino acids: CASSLGTGYNSPLHF.

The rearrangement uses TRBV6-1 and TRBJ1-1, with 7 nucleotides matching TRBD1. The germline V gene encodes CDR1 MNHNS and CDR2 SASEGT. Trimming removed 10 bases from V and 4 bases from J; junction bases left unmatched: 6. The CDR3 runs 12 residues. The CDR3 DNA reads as TGTGCCATTCTTAACAGGGGCACTGAAGCTTTCTTT. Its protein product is CAILNRGTEAFF.

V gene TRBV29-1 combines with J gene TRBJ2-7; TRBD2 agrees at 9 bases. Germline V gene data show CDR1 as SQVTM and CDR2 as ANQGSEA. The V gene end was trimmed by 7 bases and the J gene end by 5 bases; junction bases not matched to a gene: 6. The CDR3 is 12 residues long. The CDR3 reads CSAIAGVNEQYF. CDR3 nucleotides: TGCAGCGCTATAGCGGGAGTAAACGAGCAGTACTTC.

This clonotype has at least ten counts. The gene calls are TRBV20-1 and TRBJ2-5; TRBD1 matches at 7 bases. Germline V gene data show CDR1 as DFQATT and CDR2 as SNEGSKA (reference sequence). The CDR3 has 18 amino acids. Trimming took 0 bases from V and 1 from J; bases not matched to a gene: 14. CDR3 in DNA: TGCAGTGCTAGAGATTTTCAGGCCACCGGGACAGTCCAAGAGACCCAGTACTTC. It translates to CSARDFQATGTVQETQYF.

The CDR3: CASSLGEPYEQYF. The CDR3 nucleotides read TGCGCCAGCAGCTTGGGAGAGCCCTACGAGCAGTACTTC. The chain carries TRBV5-1 and TRBJ2-7; no clear D. The CDR3 spans 13 residues. The germline V gene has CDR1 SGHRS and CDR2 YFSETQ. The V end lost 0 bases, the J end lost 2 bases, and 6 bases lay between the germline ends.

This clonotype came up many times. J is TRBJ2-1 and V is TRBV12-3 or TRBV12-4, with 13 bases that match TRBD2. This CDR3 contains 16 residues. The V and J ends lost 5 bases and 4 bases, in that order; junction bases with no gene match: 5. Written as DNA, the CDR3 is TGTGCCAGCAGTGGGGGACTAGCGGGGTTATACAATGAGCAGTTCTTC. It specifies CASSGGLAGLYNEQFF.

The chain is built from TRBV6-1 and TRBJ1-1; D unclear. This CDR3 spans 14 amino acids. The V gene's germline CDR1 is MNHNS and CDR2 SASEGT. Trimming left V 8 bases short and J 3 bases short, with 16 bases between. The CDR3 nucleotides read TGTGCCAGCTGGGCCTCGGGAGGGTACACTGAAGCTTTCTTT. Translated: CASWASGGYTEAFF.

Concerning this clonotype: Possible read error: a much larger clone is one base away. As DNA, the CDR3 is TGTGCCAGCAGTGAAGTAGGGCATATCCTGGACACTGAAGCTTTCTTT. The encoded protein is CASSEVGHILDTEAFF. The chain combines TRBV2 with TRBJ1-1; D unresolved. V was shortened by 1 base and J by 3 bases, with 15 bases between the two germline ends. Germline CDR1 and CDR2: SNHLY and FYNNEI. This CDR3 is 16 amino acids long.

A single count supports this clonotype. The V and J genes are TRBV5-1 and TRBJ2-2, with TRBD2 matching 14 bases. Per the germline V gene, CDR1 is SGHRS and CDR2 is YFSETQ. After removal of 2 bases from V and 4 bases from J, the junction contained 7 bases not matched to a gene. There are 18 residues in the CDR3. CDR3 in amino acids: CASSLRLAGGPRTGELFF. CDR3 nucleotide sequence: TGCGCCAGCAGCTTACGACTAGCGGGAGGGCCGCGCACCGGGGAGCTGTTTTTT.

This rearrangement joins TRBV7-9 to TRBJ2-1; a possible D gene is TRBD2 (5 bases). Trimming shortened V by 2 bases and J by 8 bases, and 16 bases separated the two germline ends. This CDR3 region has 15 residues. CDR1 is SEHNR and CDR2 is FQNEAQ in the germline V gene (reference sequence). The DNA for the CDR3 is TGTGCCAGCAGCTTAAGGACTGCCGGTAGCGATGAGCAGTTCTTC. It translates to CASSLRTAGSDEQFF.

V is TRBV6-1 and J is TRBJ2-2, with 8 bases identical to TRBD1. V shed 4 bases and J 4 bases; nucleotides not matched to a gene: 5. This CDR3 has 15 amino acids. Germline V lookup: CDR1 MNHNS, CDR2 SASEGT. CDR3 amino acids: CASSGQGRATGELFF. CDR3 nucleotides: TGTGCCAGCAGTGGACAGGGGCGGGCCACCGGGGAGCTGTTTTTT.

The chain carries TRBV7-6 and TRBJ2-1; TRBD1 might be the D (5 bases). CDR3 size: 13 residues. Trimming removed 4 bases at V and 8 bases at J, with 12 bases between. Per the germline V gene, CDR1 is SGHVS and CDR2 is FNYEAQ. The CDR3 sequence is CASSSYRSHEQFF. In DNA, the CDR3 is TGTGCCAGCAGCTCTTACAGGAGCCATGAGCAGTTCTTC.

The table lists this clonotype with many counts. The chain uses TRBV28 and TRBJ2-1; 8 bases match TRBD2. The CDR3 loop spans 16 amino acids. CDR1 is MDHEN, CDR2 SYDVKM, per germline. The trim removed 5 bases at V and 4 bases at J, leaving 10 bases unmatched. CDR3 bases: TGTGCCAGCAGTACCGGGGGGGGGATGTATTACAATGAGCAGTTCTTC. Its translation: CASSTGGGMYYNEQFF.

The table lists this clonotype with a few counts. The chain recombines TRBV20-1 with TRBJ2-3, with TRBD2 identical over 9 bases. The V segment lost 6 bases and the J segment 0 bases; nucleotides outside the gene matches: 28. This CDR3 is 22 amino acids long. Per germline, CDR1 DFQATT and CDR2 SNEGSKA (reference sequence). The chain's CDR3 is CSAFLSPGQSLSGRKSTDTQYF. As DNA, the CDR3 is TGCAGTGCCTTTCTCTCCCCCGGACAGTCTCTCAGCGGGAGGAAGAGCACAGATACGCAGTATTTT.

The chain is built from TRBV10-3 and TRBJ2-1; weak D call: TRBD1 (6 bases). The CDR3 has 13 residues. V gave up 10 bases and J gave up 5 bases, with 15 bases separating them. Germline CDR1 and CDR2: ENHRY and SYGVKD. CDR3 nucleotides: TGTGCCACCCGGGACACTGATAACAATGAGCAGTTCTTC. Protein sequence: CATRDTDNNEQFF.

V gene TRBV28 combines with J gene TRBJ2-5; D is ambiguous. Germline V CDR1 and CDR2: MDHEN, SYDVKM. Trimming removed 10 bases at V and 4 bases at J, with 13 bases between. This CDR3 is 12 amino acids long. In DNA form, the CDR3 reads TGTGCCATCCGTTCCTTGGGAGAGACCCAGTACTTC. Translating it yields CAIRSLGETQYF.

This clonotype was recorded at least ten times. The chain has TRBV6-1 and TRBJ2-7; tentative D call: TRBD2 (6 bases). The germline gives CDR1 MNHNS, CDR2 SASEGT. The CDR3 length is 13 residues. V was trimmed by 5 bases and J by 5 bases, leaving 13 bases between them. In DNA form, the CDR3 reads TGTGCCAGCAGTTGGTCGGGAGCCCACGAGCAGTACTTC. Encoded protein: CASSWSGAHEQYF.

The CDR3 region has the DNA TGTGCCAGCAGTCCAAACCCTGTCACCGGGGAGCTGTTTTTT. Protein sequence: CASSPNPVTGELFF. The chain uses TRBV28 and TRBJ2-2; D not resolved. The V gene lost 5 bases and the J gene lost 4 bases, with 11 bases spanning the gap. Germline V gene lookup returns CDR1 MDHEN and CDR2 SYDVKM. The CDR3 totals 14 residues.

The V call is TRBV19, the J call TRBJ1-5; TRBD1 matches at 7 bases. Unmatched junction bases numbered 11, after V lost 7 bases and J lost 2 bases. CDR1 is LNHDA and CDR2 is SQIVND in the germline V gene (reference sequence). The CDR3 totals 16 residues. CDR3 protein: CASKQREGAGNQPQHF. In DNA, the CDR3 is TGTGCCAGTAAACAGAGGGAGGGGGCGGGCAATCAGCCCCAGCATTTT.